This T cell receptor (beta chain) was sequenced during a study of blood T cell repertoires in COVID-19. Background on the study: Acute and convalescent COVID-19 specimens originated in the United States, Italy and Spain. From T cells, B-cell-depleted T cells, or PBMCs came the material, which was cDNA or gDNA.

A note on this clone: Other nucleotide sequences from this sample produce the same CDR3.

In the study's own analysis: By means of reference gene primer amplification, nucleated cell counts were estimated. The method was immunoSEQ multiplex PCR; TCRdb's version includes in-frame clones alone and lacks a portion of them. The V and J calls and clone size come from that table; D and trimming were worked out from the DNA. This sample has about 210,000 clones; almost 85% occur once, and the top ten carry about 12%. Material: peripheral blood. This sequence was found in a woman aged 40 to 55 with acute or convalescent COVID-19.

The CDR3 sequence: CASSVEGNTEAFF. The CDR3 bases are TGCGCCAGCAGTGTAGAGGGAAACACTGAAGCTTTCTTT. The chain joins TRBV10-2 to TRBJ1-1; D not certain. Germline CDR1 WSHSY, CDR2 SAAADI. V shed 4 bases and J shed 2 bases, with 8 bases lying between them. The CDR3 is 13 residues long.